This T cell receptor (beta chain) was identified in a study of shared clonotypes between healthy human individuals. Study summary: There were three CD4 naive, three CD4 memory, two CD8 naive and one CD8 memory plates per donor.

The CDR3 sequence is 14 residues long. V was pared by 8 bases and J by 1 base, with 12 bases between. Germline CDR1 reads MRHNA; CDR2 reads SNTAGT. The count of this clone is one. For each subset, genomic DNA was distributed in equal portions over several immunoSEQ plates. Some 30,000 T cell genomes, or about 200 ng DNA, went into the sorted-subset replicate PCRs. Profiling relied on immunoSEQ multiplex PCR, and the TCRdb table lists in-frame clones only, not all of them. The sample yields approximately 1.5 million clones, 98% seen once. The sequence derives from a man aged 30-40 years in good health. This chain links TRBV6-4 with TRBJ2-1, with D possibly being TRBD1 or TRBD2 (5 bases each). The sample consisted of naive CD4+ T cells sorted from blood. Subset meaning: CD45RA+ positively selected. CDR3 sequence (DNA): TGTGCCAGCCGCGGAGAGGGGTCCTACAATGAGCAGTTCTTC. Translating gives CASRGEGSYNEQFF.